Following are 13 T cell receptor beta chains from one sample sequenced in a study of blood T cell repertoires in COVID-19. Generated by immunoSEQ multiplex PCR, the TCRdb table keeps only in-frame clones and is missing some. The table lists a few hundred thousand clones, about 79% of them singletons, with over 10% in the top ten. Sequencing was performed on peripheral blood. All receptors come from a human donor in a cohort sampled during active COVID-19.

The chain uses TRBV10-3 and TRBJ2-1; TRBD2 aligns across 8 bases. Trimming took 8 bases from V and 4 from J; bases not matched to a gene: 4. Germline V gives CDR1 ENHRY, CDR2 SYGVKD. The CDR3 consists of 13 residues. The CDR3 loop reads CAIAASGYNEQFF. Written as DNA, the CDR3 is TGTGCCATCGCCGCTAGCGGGTACAATGAGCAGTTCTTC.

In this sample, this clone turned up once. The CDR3 region is CASGLDTLGGSSYNEQFF. In DNA form, the CDR3 reads TGTGCTAGTGGTTTGGACACCCTGGGCGGGAGCTCCTACAATGAGCAGTTCTTC. The chain employs TRBV12-5 and TRBJ2-1, with 7 bases aligning to TRBD2. This CDR3 comprises 18 residues. The germline CDR1 and CDR2 sequences are LGHNT and FRNRAP. The V segment lost 1 base and the J segment 0 bases; nucleotides outside the gene matches: 9.

Concerning this clone: The same CDR3 is also encoded by other DNA sequences in this sample. The rearrangement uses TRBV5-4 and TRBJ1-1; 10 bases fit TRBD1. Germline V lookup: CDR1 SGHNT, CDR2 YYREEE (reference sequence). The CDR3 spans 15 residues. V lost 0 bases and J lost 1; bases outside the gene matches: 0. The CDR3 DNA sequence: TGTGCCAGCAGCTTGGGGACAGGGGGGAACACTGAAGCTTTCTTT. Amino acids: CASSLGTGGNTEAFF.

This chain uses TRBV28 with TRBJ1-1; D call uncertain. The germline CDR1 and CDR2 sequences are MDHEN and SYDVKM. This CDR3 contains 14 residues. Trimming removed 6 bases at V and 4 bases at J, with 15 bases between. The CDR3 DNA sequence: TGTGCCAGCAGCATAGGACGGGGTGGCACTGAAGCTTTCTTT. Protein sequence: CASSIGRGGTEAFF.

V and J are TRBV2 and TRBJ2-7; 9 bases agree with TRBD2. V lost 9 bases to trimming and J lost 0 bases; unmatched junction nucleotides: 12. The length of the CDR3 is 16 residues. Looked up from germline, CDR1 is SNHLY and CDR2 is FYNNEI. The CDR3 region has the DNA TGTGCCAGGTTAGCGGGAGAAAGGATCAACTCCTACGAGCAGTACTTC. Its translation is CARLAGERINSYEQYF.

The chain is built from TRBV7-9 and TRBJ2-1; 12 bases align to TRBD2. Germline V gene sequence: CDR1 SEHNR, CDR2 FQNEAQ (reference sequence). The CDR3 loop spans 16 amino acids. V was pared by 6 bases and J by 4 bases, with 7 bases of the junction left unmatched. CDR3 in amino acids: CASSLRTSGRYNEQFF. CDR3 DNA: TGTGCCAGCAGTTTGCGTACTAGCGGGAGGTACAATGAGCAGTTCTTC.

The V call is TRBV2, the J call TRBJ2-1, with 8 nucleotides matching TRBD2. Germline V gene data show CDR1 as SNHLY and CDR2 as FYNNEI. This CDR3 comprises 13 residues. V lost 6 bases to trimming and J lost 10 bases; unmatched junction nucleotides: 8. The CDR3 nucleotides are TGTGCCAGCAGCGGAGGGGGACTAGTCGAGCAGTTCTTC. It encodes CASSGGGLVEQFF.

The gene calls are TRBV6-1 and TRBJ1-5; no definite D call. Trimming pared 2 bases from V and 4 bases from J, leaving 9 bases between. Germline loops: CDR1 MNHNS, CDR2 SASEGT. CDR3 size: 14 residues. The CDR3: CASSELAVNQPQHF. The CDR3 region has the DNA TGTGCCAGCAGTGAACTGGCGGTAAATCAGCCCCAGCATTTT.

The rearrangement joins TRBV5-1 to TRBJ1-6; 7 bases line up with TRBD1. Germline assignment: CDR1 SGHRS and CDR2 YFSETQ. Trimming cost V 4 bases and J 6 bases; bases outside gene matches: 10. CDR3 size: 16 residues. The CDR3, as DNA: TGCGCCAGCAGCCGAGAGACAGGGCGGCGTAATTCACCCCTCCACTTT. As protein: CASSRETGRRNSPLHF.

The chain is built from TRBV5-6 and TRBJ1-1; D is possibly TRBD1 (6 bases). CDR3 length: 13 residues. The V and J ends lost 3 bases and 8 bases respectively, with 14 bases between them. Per the germline V gene, CDR1 is SGHDT and CDR2 is YYEEEE. The CDR3 sequence: CASSYTGKIEAFF. CDR3 bases: TGTGCCAGCAGCTATACAGGGAAGATCGAAGCTTTCTTT.

This clone was counted a single time. The rearrangement joins TRBV30 to TRBJ1-2; D is possibly TRBD1 (6 bases). V lost 2 bases to trimming and J lost 8 bases, with 12 bases between them. This CDR3 spans 12 amino acids. CDR1 is GTSNPN, CDR2 SVGIG, per germline (reference sequence). The CDR3 reads CAWSISQGGYTF. Written as DNA, the CDR3 is TGTGCCTGGAGTATATCACAGGGCGGCTACACCTTC.

This clone has at least ten counts. V and J are TRBV11-2 and TRBJ2-3; 10 positions agree with TRBD2. The germline V gene encodes CDR1 SGHAT and CDR2 FQNNGV. Germline trimming cut 6 bases from V and 2 bases from J; bases unmatched to any gene: 14. The CDR3 consists of 18 residues. The CDR3 sequence: CASSQFSLAGAITDTQYF. CDR3 DNA: TGTGCCAGCAGTCAATTCTCCCTAGCGGGAGCCATCACAGATACGCAGTATTTT.

The rearrangement uses TRBV18 and TRBJ2-4; TRBD1 might be the D (6 bases). This CDR3 contains 15 residues. Deletions cut 5 bases from V and 0 bases from J, with 11 bases between. Per the germline V gene, CDR1 is KGHSH and CDR2 is LQKENI. This chain's CDR3 is CASSSGTIAKNIQYF. CDR3 DNA sequence: TGTGCCAGCTCATCAGGGACAATAGCCAAAAACATTCAGTACTTC.